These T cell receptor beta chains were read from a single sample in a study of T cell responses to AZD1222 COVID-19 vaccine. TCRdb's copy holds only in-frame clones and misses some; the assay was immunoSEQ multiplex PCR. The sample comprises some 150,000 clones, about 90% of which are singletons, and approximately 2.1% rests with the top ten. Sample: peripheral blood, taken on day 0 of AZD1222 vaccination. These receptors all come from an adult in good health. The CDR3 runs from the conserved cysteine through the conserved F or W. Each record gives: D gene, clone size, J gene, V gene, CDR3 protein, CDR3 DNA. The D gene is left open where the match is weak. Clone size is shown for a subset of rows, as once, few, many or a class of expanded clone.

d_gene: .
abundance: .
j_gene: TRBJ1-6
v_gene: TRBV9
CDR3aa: CASSPRQDYNSPLHF
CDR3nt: TGTGCCAGCAGCCCAAGACAGGATTATAATTCACCCCTCCACTTT

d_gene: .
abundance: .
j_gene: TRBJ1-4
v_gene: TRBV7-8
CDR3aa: CASSIQRDEKLFF
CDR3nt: TGTGCCAGCAGCATACAGAGGGATGAAAAACTGTTTTTT

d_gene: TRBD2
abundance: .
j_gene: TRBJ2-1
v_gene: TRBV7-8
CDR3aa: CASSLVVGGAYNEQFF
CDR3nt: TGTGCCAGCAGCTTAGTCGTCGGGGGGGCCTACAATGAGCAGTTCTTC

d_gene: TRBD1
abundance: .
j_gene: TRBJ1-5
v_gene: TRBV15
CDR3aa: CATSRQGQGDYINQPQHF
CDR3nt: TGTGCCACCAGCAGACAGGGGCAGGGGGATTATATCAATCAGCCCCAGCATTTT

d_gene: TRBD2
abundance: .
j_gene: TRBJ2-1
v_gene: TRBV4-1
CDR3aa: CASSHGRGAYNEQFF
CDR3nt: TGCGCCAGCAGCCACGGACGGGGGGCCTACAATGAGCAGTTCTTC

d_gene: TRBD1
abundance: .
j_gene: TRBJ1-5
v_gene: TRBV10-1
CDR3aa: CASSELGGINQPQHF
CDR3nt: TGCGCCAGCAGTGAGTTAGGGGGCATTAATCAGCCCCAGCATTTT

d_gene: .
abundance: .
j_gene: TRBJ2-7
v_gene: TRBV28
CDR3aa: CASSLTSLYEQYF
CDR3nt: TGTGCCAGCAGTTTAACTAGCCTCTACGAGCAGTACTTC

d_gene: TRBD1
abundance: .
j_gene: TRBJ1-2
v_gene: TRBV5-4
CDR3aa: CASSLETGSGYTF
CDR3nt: TGTGCCAGCAGCTTGGAGACAGGGAGTGGCTACACCTTC

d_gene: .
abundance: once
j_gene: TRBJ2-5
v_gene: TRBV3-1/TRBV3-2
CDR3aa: CASSPHSRGAQETQYF
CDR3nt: TGTGCCAGCAGCCCTCATAGCAGGGGCGCCCAAGAGACCCAGTACTTC

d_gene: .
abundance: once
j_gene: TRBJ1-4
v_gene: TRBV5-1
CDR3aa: CASSPDEPEKLFF
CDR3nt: TGCGCCAGCAGCCCCGACGAACCCGAAAAACTGTTTTTT

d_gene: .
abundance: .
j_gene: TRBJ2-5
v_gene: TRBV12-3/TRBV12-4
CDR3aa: CASSLVGETQYF
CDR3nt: TGTGCCAGCAGTTTAGTCGGAGAGACCCAGTACTTC

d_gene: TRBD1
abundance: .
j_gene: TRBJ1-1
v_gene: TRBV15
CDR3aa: CATSRDGTGRTEAFF
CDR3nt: TGTGCCACCAGCAGAGATGGGACAGGTAGGACTGAAGCTTTCTTT

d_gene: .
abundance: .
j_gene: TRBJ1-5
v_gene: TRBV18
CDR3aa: CASSPGTGSMDQHF
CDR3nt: TGTGCCAGCTCACCAGGGACCGGATCGATGGACCAGCATTTT

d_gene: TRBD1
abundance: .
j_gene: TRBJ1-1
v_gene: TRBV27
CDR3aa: CASSRQGQGHTEAFF
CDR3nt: TGTGCCAGCAGCCGTCAGGGACAGGGTCACACTGAAGCTTTCTTT

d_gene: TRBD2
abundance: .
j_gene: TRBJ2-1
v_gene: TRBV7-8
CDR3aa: CASSLGRASGYYNEQFF
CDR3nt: TGTGCCAGCAGCTTAGGTCGGGCTAGCGGGTACTACAATGAGCAGTTCTTC

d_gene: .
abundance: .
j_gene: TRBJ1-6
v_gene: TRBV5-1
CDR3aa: CASSLSLIDRLNSPLHF
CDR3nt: TGCGCCAGCAGCTTGTCTTTAATTGACAGGTTAAATTCACCCCTCCACTTT

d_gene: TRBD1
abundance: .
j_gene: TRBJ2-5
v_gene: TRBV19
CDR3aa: CASSGQGEETQYF
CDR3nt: TGTGCCAGTAGTGGACAGGGGGAAGAGACCCAGTACTTC

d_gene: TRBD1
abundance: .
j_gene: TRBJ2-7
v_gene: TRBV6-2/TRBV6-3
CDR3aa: CASSFSGQAPEQYF
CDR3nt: TGTGCCAGCAGTTTCTCGGGACAGGCCCCCGAGCAGTACTTC

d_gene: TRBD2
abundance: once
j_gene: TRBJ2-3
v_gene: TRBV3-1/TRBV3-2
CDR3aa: CASNPGTSVDTQYF
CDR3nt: TGTGCCAGCAACCCCGGGACTAGCGTGGATACGCAGTATTTT

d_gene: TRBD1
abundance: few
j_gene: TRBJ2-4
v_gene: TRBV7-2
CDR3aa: CASSLGQGVFNIQYF
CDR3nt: TGTGCCAGCAGCTTAGGGCAGGGGGTCTTTAACATTCAGTACTTC

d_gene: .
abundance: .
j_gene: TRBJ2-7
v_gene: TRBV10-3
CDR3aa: CAIRGDTNYEQYF
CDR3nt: TGTGCCATCAGGGGGGACACTAACTACGAGCAGTACTTC

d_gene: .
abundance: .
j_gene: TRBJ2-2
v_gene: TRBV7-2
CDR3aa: CASSPRWGQGYTGELFF
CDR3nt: TGTGCCAGCAGCCCGCGGTGGGGTCAGGGGTACACCGGGGAGCTGTTTTTT

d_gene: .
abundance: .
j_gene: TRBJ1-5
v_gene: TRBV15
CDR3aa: CATSSSPRNNQPQHF
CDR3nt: TGTGCCACCAGCAGCAGCCCTCGTAACAATCAGCCCCAGCATTTT

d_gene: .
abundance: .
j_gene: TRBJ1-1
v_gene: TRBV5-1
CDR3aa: CASVPPDSVKAFF
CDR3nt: TGCGCCAGCGTCCCGCCGGACAGTGTTAAAGCTTTCTTT

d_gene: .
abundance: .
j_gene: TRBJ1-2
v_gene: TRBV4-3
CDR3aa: CASSQDHEGPYGYTF
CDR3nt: TGCGCCAGCAGCCAAGATCACGAGGGTCCCTATGGCTACACCTTC

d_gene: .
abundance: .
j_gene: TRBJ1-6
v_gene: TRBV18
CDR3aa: CASSPPLYLNSPLHF
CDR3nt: TGTGCCAGCTCACCACCGCTATACCTTAATTCACCCCTCCACTTT

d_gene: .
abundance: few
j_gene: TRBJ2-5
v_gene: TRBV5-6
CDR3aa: CASSLGDGTQYF
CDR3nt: TGTGCCAGCAGCTTAGGCGACGGTACCCAGTACTTC

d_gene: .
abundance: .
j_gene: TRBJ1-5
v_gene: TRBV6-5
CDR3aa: CASSSRDFGQPQHF
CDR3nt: TGTGCCAGCAGTTCCAGGGACTTCGGTCAGCCCCAGCATTTT

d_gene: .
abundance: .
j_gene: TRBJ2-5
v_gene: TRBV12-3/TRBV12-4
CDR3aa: CASSLDSLETQYF
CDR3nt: TGTGCCAGCAGTCTGGACTCGCTAGAGACCCAGTACTTC

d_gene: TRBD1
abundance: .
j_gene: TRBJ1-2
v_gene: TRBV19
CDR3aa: CASSPGIGGSYGYTF
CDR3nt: TGTGCCAGTAGTCCCGGTATAGGGGGCTCCTATGGCTACACCTTC

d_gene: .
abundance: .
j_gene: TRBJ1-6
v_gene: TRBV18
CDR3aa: CASSPGHQTNNSPLHF
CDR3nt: TGTGCCAGCTCACCTGGACACCAAACAAATAATTCACCCCTCCACTTT

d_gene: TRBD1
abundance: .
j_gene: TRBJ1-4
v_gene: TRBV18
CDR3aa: CASSPRGQENEKLFF
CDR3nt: TGTGCCAGCTCACCCCGGGGACAGGAAAATGAAAAACTGTTTTTT

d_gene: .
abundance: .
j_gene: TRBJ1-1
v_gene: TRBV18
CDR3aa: CASSPSPRANAEAFF
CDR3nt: TGTGCCAGCTCACCCTCCCCCCGGGCTAACGCTGAAGCTTTCTTT

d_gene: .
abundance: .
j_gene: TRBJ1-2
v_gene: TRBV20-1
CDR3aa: CSASRPLAADYGYTF
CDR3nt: TGCAGTGCTAGTCGCCCCCTCGCGGCGGACTATGGCTACACCTTC

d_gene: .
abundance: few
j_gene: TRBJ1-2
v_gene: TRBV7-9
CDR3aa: CASSLRGFLYGYTF
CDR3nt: TGTGCCAGCAGCCTCCGCGGATTTCTCTATGGCTACACCTTC

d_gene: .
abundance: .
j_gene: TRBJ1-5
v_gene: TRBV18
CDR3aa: CASSPGTDQPQHF
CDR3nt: TGTGCCAGCTCACCAGGGACGGATCAGCCCCAGCATTTT

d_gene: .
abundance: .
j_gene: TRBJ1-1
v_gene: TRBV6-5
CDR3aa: CASSPGHRPGLGAFF
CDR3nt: TGTGCCAGCAGCCCAGGACATAGACCGGGTCTAGGGGCTTTCTTT

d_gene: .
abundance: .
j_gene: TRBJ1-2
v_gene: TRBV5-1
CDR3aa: CASSVQQGNYGYTF
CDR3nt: TGCGCCAGCAGCGTTCAACAGGGCAACTATGGCTACACCTTC

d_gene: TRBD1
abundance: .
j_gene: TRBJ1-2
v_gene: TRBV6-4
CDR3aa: CASSPDRAGYGYTF
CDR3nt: TGTGCCAGCAGTCCGGACAGGGCGGGCTATGGCTACACCTTC

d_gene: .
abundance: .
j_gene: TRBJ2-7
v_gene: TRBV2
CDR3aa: CASSENRYEQYF
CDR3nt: TGTGCCAGCAGTGAAAACCGCTACGAGCAGTACTTC

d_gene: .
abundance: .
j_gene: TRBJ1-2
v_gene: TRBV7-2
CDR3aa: CASSLVPASYGYTF
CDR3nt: TGTGCCAGCAGCTTAGTTCCCGCGAGCTATGGCTACACCTTC

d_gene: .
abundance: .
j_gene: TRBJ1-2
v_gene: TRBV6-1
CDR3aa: CASREGSYGYTF
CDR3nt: TGTGCCAGCAGGGAAGGCTCCTATGGCTACACCTTC

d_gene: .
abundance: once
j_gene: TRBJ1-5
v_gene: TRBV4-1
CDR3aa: CASSQVIRGPRQPQHF
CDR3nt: TGCGCCAGCAGCCAGGTCATTCGGGGGCCCCGACAGCCCCAGCATTTT

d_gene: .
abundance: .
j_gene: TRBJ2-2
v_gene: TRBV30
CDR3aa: CAWSVQEPGPTGELFF
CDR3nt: TGTGCCTGGAGTGTACAGGAACCCGGACCCACCGGGGAGCTGTTTTTT

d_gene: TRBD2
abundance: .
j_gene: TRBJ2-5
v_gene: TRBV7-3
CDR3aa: CASSTSGGTQETQYF
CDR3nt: TGTGCCAGCAGCACTAGCGGGGGCACACAAGAGACCCAGTACTTC

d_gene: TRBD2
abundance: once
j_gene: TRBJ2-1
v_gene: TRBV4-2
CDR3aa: CASSLRGGDFTDEQFF
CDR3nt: TGTGCCAGCAGCCTTCGTGGGGGGGACTTTACGGATGAGCAGTTCTTC

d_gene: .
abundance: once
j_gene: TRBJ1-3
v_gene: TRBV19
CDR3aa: CASSIRSLSGNTIYF
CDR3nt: TGTGCCAGTAGTATTCGGTCCCTCTCTGGAAACACCATATATTTT

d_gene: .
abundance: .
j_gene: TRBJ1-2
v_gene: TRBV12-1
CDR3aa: CASSPSGQGSWYGYTF
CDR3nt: TGTGCCAGCAGCCCGTCGGGACAGGGAAGTTGGTATGGCTACACCTTC

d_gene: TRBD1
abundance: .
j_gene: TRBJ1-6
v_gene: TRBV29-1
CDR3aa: CSVVTGDGSPLHF
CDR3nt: TGCAGCGTAGTGACAGGGGATGGCTCACCCCTCCACTTT

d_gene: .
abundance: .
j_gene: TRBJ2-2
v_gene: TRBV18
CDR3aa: CASSPRRSGNTGELFF
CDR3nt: TGTGCCAGCTCACCACGTCGTAGCGGGAACACCGGGGAGCTGTTTTTT

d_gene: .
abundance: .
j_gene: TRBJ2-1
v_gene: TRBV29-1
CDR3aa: CSVRGGPIYNEQFF
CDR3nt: TGCAGCGTTCGGGGAGGACCAATTTACAATGAGCAGTTCTTC

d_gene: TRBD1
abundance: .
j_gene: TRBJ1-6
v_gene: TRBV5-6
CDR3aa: CASSSSLTGLNSPLHF
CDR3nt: TGTGCCAGCAGCTCCAGCCTGACAGGGTTGAATTCACCCCTCCACTTT

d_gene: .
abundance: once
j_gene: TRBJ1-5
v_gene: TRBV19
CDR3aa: CASRRGIANQPQHF
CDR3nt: TGTGCCAGTAGGAGGGGTATCGCAAATCAGCCCCAGCATTTT

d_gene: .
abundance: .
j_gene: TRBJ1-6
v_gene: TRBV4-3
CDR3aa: CASSIVGSGSPLHF
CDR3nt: TGCGCCAGCAGCATTGTGGGCAGTGGCTCACCCCTCCACTTT

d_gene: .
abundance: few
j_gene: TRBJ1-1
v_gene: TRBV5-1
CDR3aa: CASSFLLQNTEAFF
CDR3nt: TGCGCCAGCAGCTTTTTACTCCAGAACACTGAAGCTTTCTTT

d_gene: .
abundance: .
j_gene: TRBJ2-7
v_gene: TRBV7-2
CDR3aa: CASSLVRLGHGGGEQYF
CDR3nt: TGTGCCAGCAGCTTAGTGAGGCTGGGACACGGGGGTGGAGAGCAGTACTTC

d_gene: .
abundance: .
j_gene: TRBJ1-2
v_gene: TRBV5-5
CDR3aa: CASSAGPGTIYGYTF
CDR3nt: TGTGCCAGCAGCGCAGGACCCGGGACAATCTATGGCTACACCTTC

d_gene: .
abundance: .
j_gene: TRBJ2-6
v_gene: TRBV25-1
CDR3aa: CASSDVRHQGNVLTF
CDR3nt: TGTGCCAGCAGTGACGTTCGGCACCAGGGCAACGTCCTGACTTTC

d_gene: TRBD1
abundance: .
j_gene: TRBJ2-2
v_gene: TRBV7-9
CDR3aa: CASSHPGQGNTGELFF
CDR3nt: TGTGCCAGCAGCCACCCGGGACAGGGCAACACCGGGGAGCTGTTTTTT